The 6 T cell receptor beta chains below were found in one sample sequenced in a study of shared clonotypes between healthy human individuals. Clones were sequenced by immunoSEQ multiplex PCR, and TCRdb holds only the in-frame ones, with some missing. Of hundreds of thousands of clones listed, roughly three quarters are singletons. Material: PBMCs. The receptors were gathered from a woman in her forties in good health. Some clones in this sample may be carry-over from other donors' samples.

This chain connects TRBV28 to TRBJ2-3; TRBD1 is a possible D gene (6 bases). V was cut by 6 bases and J by 5 bases, with 15 bases left in between. Germline V gene sequence: CDR1 MDHEN, CDR2 SYDVKM. This CDR3 is built from 14 residues. CDR3 bases: TGTGCCAGCAGCTCAGACAGGATAGGAGATACGCAGTATTTT. This codes for CASSSDRIGDTQYF.

The rearrangement links TRBV5-6 to TRBJ2-3, with D tentatively TRBD1 (6 bases). The CDR3 extends over 13 amino acids. Trimming removed 5 bases at V and 1 base at J, with 8 bases between. Germline CDR1 and CDR2: SGHDT and YYEEEE. In DNA form, the CDR3 reads TGTGCCAGCAGGCGACAGGGCACAGATACGCAGTATTTT. It encodes CASRRQGTDTQYF.

The chain links TRBV7-8 to TRBJ2-3; D possibly corresponds to TRBD2 (6 bases). V lost 3 bases and J lost 4, with 8 bases in between. This CDR3 spans 13 amino acids. Germline assignment: CDR1 SGHVS and CDR2 FQNEAQ. The CDR3 here is CASSLRLADTQYF. The CDR3 DNA is TGTGCCAGCAGCTTGAGACTAGCAGATACGCAGTATTTT.

A remark on this clone: The identical CDR3 is also encoded by other nucleotide sequences in the sample. This chain joins TRBV5-1 and TRBJ1-1; possible D gene TRBD1, 5 bases. V was cut by 4 bases and J by 0 bases, with 10 bases left in between. CDR1 is SGHRS, CDR2 YFSETQ, per germline. This CDR3 is built from 14 residues. The CDR3 DNA sequence: TGCGCCAGCAGCGGAGACAGCATGAACACTGAAGCTTTCTTT. Translating it yields CASSGDSMNTEAFF.

In this sample, this clone turned up a few times. The V and J genes are TRBV5-6 and TRBJ2-5; no clear D gene. The CDR3 is 13 residues long. V lost 0 bases and J lost 2, with 5 bases in between. Germline values: CDR1 SGHDT, CDR2 YYEEEE. This CDR3 reads CASSLDMQETQYF. The CDR3, as DNA: TGTGCCAGCAGCTTGGACATGCAAGAGACCCAGTACTTC.

The chain employs TRBV11-2 and TRBJ2-7; tentatively, D is TRBD2 (6 bases). The length of the CDR3 is 15 residues. The germline gives CDR1 SGHAT, CDR2 FQNNGV. Trimming took off 0 bases at V and 3 bases at J, with 12 bases between the two ends. The chain's CDR3 is CASSLDSTGVYEQYF. CDR3 nucleotide sequence: TGTGCCAGCAGCTTAGATTCGACGGGAGTCTACGAGCAGTACTTC.